The present T cell receptor beta chain was sequenced within a study of control samples from healthy donors and cancer patients. Measured with immunoSEQ multiplex PCR; TCRdb has only the in-frame clones, and not every one. The table lists some 140,000 clones, about 94% of them singletons. The V and J ends lost 3 bases and 10 bases, in that order; junction bases with no gene match: 6. The germline V gene has CDR1 ENHRY and CDR2 SYGVKD. CDR3 length: 14 amino acids. This receptor was taken from a man between 40 and 49 years old in good health. Material for sequencing was blood. This chain links TRBV10-3 with TRBJ2-1; 10 bases are shared with TRBD1. In DNA form, the CDR3 reads TGTGCCATCAGTGAACCGGGACAGGGGACGGAGCAGTTCTTC. It is translated as CAISEPGQGTEQFF.